These T cell receptor beta chains were read from a single sample in a study of PD-L1 blockade in urothelial cancer. The table came from immunoSEQ multiplex PCR; TCRdb's copy has only in-frame clones and leaves some out. The sample carries tens of thousands of clones, roughly 90% recorded once. Sequencing was performed on PBMCs, taken around atezolizumab (anti-PD-L1) treatment. The receptors were sampled from a man aged 60 to 69 with urothelial cancer. CDR3s leave out the opening cysteine and the closing phenylalanine or tryptophan. D genes are given only for firm matches.

cdr3_length	v_call	d_call	cdr3_aa
11	TRBV27	.	ASSFRENTEAF
12	TRBV9	TRBD2	ASSVTSGSHEQY
11	TRBV5-1	.	ASRTEPQETQY
11	TRBV29-1	TRBD1	SVVGQGRDEQY
13	TRBV9	TRBD1	ASSIGQAGGSPLH
13	TRBV4-2	.	ASSQEAATTNEQF
13	TRBV29-1	TRBD1	SARTGGFSNQPQH
12	TRBV19	.	ASSPWGPNQPQH
15	TRBV5-6	TRBD1	ASSSWTGGIPNEKLF
11	TRBV6-1	TRBD1	ASSRTGDNEQF
11	TRBV27	.	ASSSDRNQPQH
12	TRBV30	TRBD1	AWSVAGQVYEQY
13	TRBV15	TRBD1	ATSRDRDRGDGYT
14	TRBV25-1	TRBD2	ASSESRGAGANVLT
13	TRBV6-5	TRBD1	ATKEGQVYNSPLH
11	TRBV5-4	.	ASSLRVRDGYT
11	TRBV7-9	.	ASSLVEAGEQY
13	TRBV9	.	ASSVGPSSGNTIY
12	TRBV10-1	.	ASRDIANTGELF
17	TRBV27	.	ASSLRGPGGLSPQETQY
12	TRBV5-4	TRBD1	ASSFRGRDGGQY
11	TRBV9	.	ASSAPQGSEQF
12	TRBV2	.	ASTGSTDNQPQH
12	TRBV9	TRBD1	ASSPGQSQETQY
13	TRBV2	TRBD1	ASRGQGARTGELF
12	TRBV28	TRBD1	ASAPGQGIWPQH
14	TRBV18	.	ASSPVGGRRGNTIY
12	TRBV10-3	.	AISDLQGNYGYT
11	TRBV10-1	.	ASSDRPGSTQY
11	TRBV6-1	.	ASSEGGYQPQH
13	TRBV6-1	TRBD1	ASTENRGSNQPQH
11	TRBV18	TRBD1	ASWRTGQETQY
13	TRBV6-5	TRBD1	ASRKDNRGRDGYT
14	TRBV18	.	ASSPLTTGGPYGYT
11	TRBV14	.	ASSRSQQETQY
12	TRBV19	TRBD1	ASRTGAINEKLF
12	TRBV7-9	TRBD1	ASSQLGSGTGAF
12	TRBV5-1	.	ASSLTGLPYEQY
13	TRBV4-2	.	ASRQMGGATGELF
9	TRBV20-1	.	SARGDRGYT
16	TRBV19	TRBD2	ASSIRASGGRGTDTQY
14	TRBV4-3	TRBD2	ASSQDGTSGGNEQF
15	TRBV9	.	ASSSERLVPLPDTQY
13	TRBV21-1	.	ASSSSYSRTGELF
13	TRBV5-6	TRBD1	ASSDVGQGTGELF
12	TRBV5-5	TRBD1	ASSRTGAGQPQH
9	TRBV29-1	.	SVAHGYEQY
13	TRBV7-2	TRBD2	ASGRTSGGSYEQY
9	TRBV6-1	.	ASRAGQRAF
15	TRBV10-3	.	AISESTGRVVNYGYT
13	TRBV25-1	TRBD1	ASRAVGTGSDEQY
10	TRBV7-9	.	ASSLSGATQY
12	TRBV7-2	.	ASTQRAGSYEQY
9	TRBV20-1	.	SASGVNEQF
13	TRBV5-6	TRBD1	ASSLGDSYNSPLH
13	TRBV6-5	.	ASSHKDSPNSPLH
13	TRBV5-1	.	ASSVQGRSGNTIY
14	TRBV5-1	TRBD2	ASLPRLAGPTDTQY
13	TRBV9	.	ASSVRGEGYNEQF